The present TCR beta chain was sequenced within a study of Ad26.COV2.S vaccination and SARS-CoV-2 variants. Whole-study context: Intramuscular Ad26.COV2.S at 5x10^10 or 1x10^11 viral particles.

This clone was counted only a few times. What it recognizes is unknown. This same CDR3 is encoded by further DNA sequences in the sample. Only in-frame clones appear in the TCRdb table, and some are missing; sequencing was by immunoSEQ multiplex PCR. The profile shows about 480,000 clones, around 85% of them singletons. The CDR3 spans 14 residues. Deletions cut 0 bases from V and 7 bases from J, with 8 bases between. The germline gives CDR1 SGDLS, CDR2 YYNGEE. Described treatment: some 20 received Ad26.COV2.S at low or high dose, single or two shots; 5 received placebo; per-sample allocation not given. Sampling was performed 63 days after the first vaccine or placebo injection. Study results and caveats: While placebo recipients had lower spike-specific TCR breadth, vaccine recipients had more. Similar non-spike TCR breadth was seen in vaccine and placebo recipients. In vaccinated individuals, spike-specific CD8+ and CD4+ T cell responses reportedly displayed substantial breadth.

The TCR was taken from a person between 18 and 60 years old who received the Ad26.COV2.S COVID-19 vaccine or a placebo. This chain uses TRBV9 with TRBJ1-6; D possibly corresponds to TRBD1 (5 bases). Sequenced material: peripheral blood, taken in a trial of Ad26.COV2.S vaccine versus placebo. The CDR3 DNA is TGTGCCAGCAGCGTAGGGGGGGAAAATTCACCCCTCCACTTT. Translating it yields CASSVGGENSPLHF.